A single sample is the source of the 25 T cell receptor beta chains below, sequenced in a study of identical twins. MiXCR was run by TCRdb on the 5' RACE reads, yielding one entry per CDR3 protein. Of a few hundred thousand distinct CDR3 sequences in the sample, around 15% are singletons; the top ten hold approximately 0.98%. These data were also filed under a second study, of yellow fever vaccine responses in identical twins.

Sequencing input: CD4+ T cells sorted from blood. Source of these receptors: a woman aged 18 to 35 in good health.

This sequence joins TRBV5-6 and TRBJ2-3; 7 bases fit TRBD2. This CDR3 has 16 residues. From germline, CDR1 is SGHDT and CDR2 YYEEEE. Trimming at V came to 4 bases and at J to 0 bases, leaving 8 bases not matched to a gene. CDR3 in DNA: TGTGCCAGCAGCATAACTAGCGAGAGGAGCACAGATACGCAGTATTTT. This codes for CASSITSERSTDTQYF. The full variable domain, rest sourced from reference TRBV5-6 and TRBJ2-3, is DAGVTQSPTHLIKTRGQQVTLRCSPKSGHDTVSWYQQALGQGPQFIFQYYEEEERQRGNFPDRFSGHQFPNYSSELNVNALLLGDSALYLCASSITSERSTDTQYFGPGTRLTVL.

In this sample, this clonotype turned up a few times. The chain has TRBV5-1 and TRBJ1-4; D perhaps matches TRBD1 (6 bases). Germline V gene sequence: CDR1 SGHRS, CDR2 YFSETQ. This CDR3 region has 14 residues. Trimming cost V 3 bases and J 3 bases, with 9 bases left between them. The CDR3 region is CASSSAGANEKLFF. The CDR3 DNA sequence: TGCGCCAGCAGCTCAGCAGGGGCTAATGAAAAACTGTTTTTT. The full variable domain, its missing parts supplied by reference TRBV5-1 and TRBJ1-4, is KAGVTQTPRYLIKTRGQQVTLSCSPISGHRSVSWYQQTPGQGLQFLFEYFSETQRNKGNFPGRFSGRQFSNSRSEMNVSTLELGDSALYLCASSSAGANEKLFFGSGTQLSVL.

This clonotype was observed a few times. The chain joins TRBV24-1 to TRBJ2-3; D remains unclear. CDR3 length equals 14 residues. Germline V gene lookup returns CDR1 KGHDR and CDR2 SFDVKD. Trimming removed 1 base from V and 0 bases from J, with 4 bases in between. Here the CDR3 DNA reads TGTGCCACCAGTGATTTTGGCAGCACAGATACGCAGTATTTT. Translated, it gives CATSDFGSTDTQYF.

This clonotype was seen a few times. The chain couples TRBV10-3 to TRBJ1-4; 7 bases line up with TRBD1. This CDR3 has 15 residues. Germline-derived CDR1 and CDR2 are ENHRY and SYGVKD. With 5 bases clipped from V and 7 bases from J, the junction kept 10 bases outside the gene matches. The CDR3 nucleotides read TGTGCCATCAGTATAAACAGGGGAGGGGGTGAAAAACTGTTTTTT. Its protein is CAISINRGGGEKLFF.

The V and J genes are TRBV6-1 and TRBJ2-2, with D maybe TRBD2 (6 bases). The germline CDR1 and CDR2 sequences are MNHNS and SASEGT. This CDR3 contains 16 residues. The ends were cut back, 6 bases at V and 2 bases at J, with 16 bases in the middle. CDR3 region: CASSPLGTSNTGELFF. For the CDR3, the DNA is TGTGCCAGCAGCCCCTTAGGGACTTCAAACACCGGGGAGCTGTTTTTT.

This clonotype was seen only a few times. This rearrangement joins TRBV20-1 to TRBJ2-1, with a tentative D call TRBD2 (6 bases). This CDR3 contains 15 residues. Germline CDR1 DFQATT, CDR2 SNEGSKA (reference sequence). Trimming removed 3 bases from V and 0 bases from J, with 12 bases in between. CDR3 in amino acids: CSASRLDASYNEQFF. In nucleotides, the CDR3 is TGCAGTGCTAGCCGACTAGACGCCTCCTACAATGAGCAGTTCTTC.

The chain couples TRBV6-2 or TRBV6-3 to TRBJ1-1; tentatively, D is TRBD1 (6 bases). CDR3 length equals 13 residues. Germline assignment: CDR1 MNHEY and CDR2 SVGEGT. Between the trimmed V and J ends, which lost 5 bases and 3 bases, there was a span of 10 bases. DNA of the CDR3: TGTGCCAGCAGTCAACAGGGATACACTGAAGCTTTCTTT. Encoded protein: CASSQQGYTEAFF.

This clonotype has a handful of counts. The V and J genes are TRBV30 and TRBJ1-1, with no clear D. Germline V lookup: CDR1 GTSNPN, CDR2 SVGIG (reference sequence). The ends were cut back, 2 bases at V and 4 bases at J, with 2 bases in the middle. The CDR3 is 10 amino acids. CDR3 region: CAWSLTEAFF. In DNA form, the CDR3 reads TGTGCCTGGAGTCTCACTGAAGCTTTCTTT.

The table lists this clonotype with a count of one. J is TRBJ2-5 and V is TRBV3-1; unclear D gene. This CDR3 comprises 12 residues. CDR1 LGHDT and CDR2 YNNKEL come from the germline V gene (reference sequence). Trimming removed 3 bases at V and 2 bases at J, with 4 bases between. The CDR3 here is CASSHRQETQYF. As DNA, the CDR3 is TGTGCCAGCAGCCACAGACAAGAGACCCAGTACTTC.

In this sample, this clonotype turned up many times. This CDR3 reads CAISDQGSEQYF. The CDR3 DNA is TGTGCCATCAGTGACCAGGGCAGCGAGCAGTACTTC. This sequence joins TRBV10-3 and TRBJ2-7, with D possibly being TRBD1 (5 bases). The germline V gene encodes CDR1 ENHRY and CDR2 SYGVKD. Trimming took off 3 bases at V and 6 bases at J, with 9 bases between the two ends. The CDR3 spans 12 residues.

DNA of the CDR3: TGCAGTGCCGCTAAAGGTCCTACCCGGGACCAAGAGACCCAGTACTTC. Translation gives CSAAKGPTRDQETQYF. The chain recombines TRBV20-1 with TRBJ2-5, with no clear D. The CDR3 runs 16 residues. Germline V lookup: CDR1 DFQATT, CDR2 SNEGSKA (reference sequence). V was trimmed by 6 bases and J by 0 bases, leaving 20 bases between them.

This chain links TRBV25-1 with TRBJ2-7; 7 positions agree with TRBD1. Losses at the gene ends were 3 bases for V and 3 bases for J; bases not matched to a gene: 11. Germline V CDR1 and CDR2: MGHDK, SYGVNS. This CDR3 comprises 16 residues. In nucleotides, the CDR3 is TGTGCCAGCAGTGAGTCGCTGGGGACAGACTTCTACGAGCAGTACTTC. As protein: CASSESLGTDFYEQYF.

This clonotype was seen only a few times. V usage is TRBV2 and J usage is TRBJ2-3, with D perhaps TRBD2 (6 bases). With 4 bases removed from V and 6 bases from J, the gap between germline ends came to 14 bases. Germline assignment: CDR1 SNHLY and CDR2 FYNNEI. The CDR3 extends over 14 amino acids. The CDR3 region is CASSAGGALDTQYF. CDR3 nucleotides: TGTGCCAGCAGTGCCGGAGGGGCGCTTGATACGCAGTATTTT.

CDR3 loop: CASRLYGKRSGANVLTF. The CDR3 coding sequence is TGTGCCAGCAGGCTCTACGGGAAAAGATCTGGGGCCAACGTCCTGACTTTC. The V call is TRBV11-2, the J call TRBJ2-6; TRBD2 might be the D (5 bases). Trimming cost V 6 bases and J 1 base, with 16 bases left between them. Germline-derived CDR1 and CDR2 are SGHAT and FQNNGV. The CDR3 totals 17 residues.

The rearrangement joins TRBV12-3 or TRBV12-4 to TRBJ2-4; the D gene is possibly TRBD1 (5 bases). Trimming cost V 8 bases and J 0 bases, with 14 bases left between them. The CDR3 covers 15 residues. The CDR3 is CASRSGQLAKNIQYF. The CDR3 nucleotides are TGTGCCAGCCGATCCGGACAACTAGCCAAAAACATTCAGTACTTC.

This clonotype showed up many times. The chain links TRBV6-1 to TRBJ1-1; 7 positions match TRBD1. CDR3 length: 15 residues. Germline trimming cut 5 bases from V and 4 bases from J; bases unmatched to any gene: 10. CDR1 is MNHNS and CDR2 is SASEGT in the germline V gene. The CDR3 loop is CASSQRARGSTEAFF. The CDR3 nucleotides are TGTGCCAGCAGTCAGCGAGCCAGGGGGAGCACTGAAGCTTTCTTT.

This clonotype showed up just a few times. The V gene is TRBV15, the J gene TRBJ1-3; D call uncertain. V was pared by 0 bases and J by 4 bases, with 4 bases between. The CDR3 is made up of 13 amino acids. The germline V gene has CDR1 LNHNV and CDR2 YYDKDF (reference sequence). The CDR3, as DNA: TGTGCCACCAGCAGAGATCGAGGAAACACCATATATTTT. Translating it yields CATSRDRGNTIYF.

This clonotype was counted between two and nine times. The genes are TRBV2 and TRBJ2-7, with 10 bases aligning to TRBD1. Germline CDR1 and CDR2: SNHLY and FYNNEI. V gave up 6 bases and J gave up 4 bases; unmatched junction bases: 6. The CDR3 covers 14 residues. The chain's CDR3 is CASRDRDRGYEQYF. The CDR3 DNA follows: TGTGCCAGCAGGGACCGGGACAGGGGATACGAGCAGTACTTC.

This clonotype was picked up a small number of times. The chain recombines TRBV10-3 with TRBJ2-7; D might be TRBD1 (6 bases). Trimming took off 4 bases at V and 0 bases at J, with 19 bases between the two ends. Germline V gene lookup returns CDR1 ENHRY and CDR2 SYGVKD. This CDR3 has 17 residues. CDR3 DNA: TGTGCCATCAGTGGAAACCGTGGACAGTTTTCCTCCTACGAGCAGTACTTC. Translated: CAISGNRGQFSSYEQYF.

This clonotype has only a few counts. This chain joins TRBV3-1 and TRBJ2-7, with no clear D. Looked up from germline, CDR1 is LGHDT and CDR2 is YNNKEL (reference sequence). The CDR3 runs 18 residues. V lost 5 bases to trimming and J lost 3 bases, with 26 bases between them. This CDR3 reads CASSNFVLVERIGYEQYF. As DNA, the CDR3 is TGTGCCAGCAGCAACTTCGTTTTGGTAGAAAGGATAGGCTACGAGCAGTACTTC.

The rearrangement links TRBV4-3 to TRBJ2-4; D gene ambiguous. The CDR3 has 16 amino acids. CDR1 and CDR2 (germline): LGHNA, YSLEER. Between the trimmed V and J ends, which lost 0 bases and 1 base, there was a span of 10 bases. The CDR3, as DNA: TGCGCCAGCAGCCAAGATCGGGCCTCGGCCAAAAACATTCAGTACTTC. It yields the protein CASSQDRASAKNIQYF.

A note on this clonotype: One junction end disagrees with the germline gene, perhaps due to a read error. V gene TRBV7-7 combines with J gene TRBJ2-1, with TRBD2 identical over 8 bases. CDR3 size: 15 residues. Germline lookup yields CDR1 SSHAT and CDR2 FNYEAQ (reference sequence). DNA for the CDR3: TGTGCTAGCAGCTCCCTAGCGGGTGGGGGCAATGAGCAGTTCTTC. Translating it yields CASSSLAGGGNEQFF. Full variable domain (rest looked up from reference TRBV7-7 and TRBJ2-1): GAGVSQSPRYKVTKRGQDVTLRCDPISSHATLYWYQQALGQGPEFLTYFNYEAQPDKSGLPSDRFSAERPEGSISTLTIQRTEQRDSAMYRCASSSLAGGGNEQFFGPGTRLTVL.

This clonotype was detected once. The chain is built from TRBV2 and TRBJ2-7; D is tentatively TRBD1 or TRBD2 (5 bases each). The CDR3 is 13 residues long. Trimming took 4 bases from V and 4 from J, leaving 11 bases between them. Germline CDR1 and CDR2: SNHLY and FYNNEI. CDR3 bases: TGTGCCAGCAGTGGGGACCCTGCGTACGAGCAGTACTTC. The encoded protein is CASSGDPAYEQYF.

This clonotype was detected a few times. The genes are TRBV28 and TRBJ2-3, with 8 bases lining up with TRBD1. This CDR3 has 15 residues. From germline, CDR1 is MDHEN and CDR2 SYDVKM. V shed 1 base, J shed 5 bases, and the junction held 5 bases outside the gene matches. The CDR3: CASSLYGTGQDTQYF. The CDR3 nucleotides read TGTGCCAGCAGTTTATATGGGACAGGCCAAGATACGCAGTATTTT.

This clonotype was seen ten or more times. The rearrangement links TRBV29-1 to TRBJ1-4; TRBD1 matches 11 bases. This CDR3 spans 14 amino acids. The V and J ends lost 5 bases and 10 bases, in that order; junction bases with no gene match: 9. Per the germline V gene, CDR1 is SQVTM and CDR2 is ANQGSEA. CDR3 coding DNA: TGCAGCGTTCCTGATCAGGGACAGGGGGGAAAACTGTTTTTT. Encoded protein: CSVPDQGQGGKLFF.